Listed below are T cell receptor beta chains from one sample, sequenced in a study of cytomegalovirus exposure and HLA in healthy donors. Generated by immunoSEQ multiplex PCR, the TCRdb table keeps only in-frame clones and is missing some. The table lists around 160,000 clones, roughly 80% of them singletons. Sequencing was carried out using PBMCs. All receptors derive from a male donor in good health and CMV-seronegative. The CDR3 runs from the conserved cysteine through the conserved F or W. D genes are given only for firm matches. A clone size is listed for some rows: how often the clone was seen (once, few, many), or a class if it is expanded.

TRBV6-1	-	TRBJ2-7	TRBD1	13	CASSSDRAYEQYF	TGTGCCAGCAGCTCGGACAGGGCCTACGAGCAGTACTTC
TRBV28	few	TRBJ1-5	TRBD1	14	CASTKRDRNQPQHF	TGTGCCAGCACGAAGAGGGACAGAAATCAGCCCCAGCATTTT
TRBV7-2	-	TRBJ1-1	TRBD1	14	CASSTSQGRAEAFF	TGTGCCAGCAGCACATCACAGGGGCGGGCTGAAGCTTTCTTT
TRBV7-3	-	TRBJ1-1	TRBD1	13	CASSSGQGARAFF	TGTGCCAGCAGCTCGGGACAGGGGGCCCGGGCTTTCTTT
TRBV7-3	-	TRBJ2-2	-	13	CASSSGWTGELFF	TGTGCCAGCAGCTCAGGATGGACCGGGGAGCTGTTTTTT
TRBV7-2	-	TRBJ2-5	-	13	CASSFDSQETQYF	TGTGCCAGCAGCTTCGACAGCCAAGAGACCCAGTACTTC
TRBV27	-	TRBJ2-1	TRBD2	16	CASSAPLAGPYNEQFF	TGTGCCAGCAGTGCACCTCTAGCGGGGCCTTACAATGAGCAGTTCTTC
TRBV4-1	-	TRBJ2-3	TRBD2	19	CASSQIPGLAVTSTDTQYF	TGCGCCAGCAGCCAGATACCGGGACTAGCCGTAACTAGCACAGATACGCAGTATTTT
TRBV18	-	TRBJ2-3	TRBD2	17	CASSRSLAGARTDTQYF	TGTGCCAGCTCACGGTCCCTAGCGGGGGCCCGCACAGATACGCAGTATTTT
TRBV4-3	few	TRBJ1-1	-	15	CASSLSTEENTEAFF	TGCGCCAGCAGCCTATCGACAGAAGAGAACACTGAAGCTTTCTTT
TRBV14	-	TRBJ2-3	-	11	CASSPADTQYF	TGTGCCAGCAGTCCAGCAGATACGCAGTATTTT
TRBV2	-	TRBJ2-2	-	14	CASMEAGSTGELFF	TGTGCCAGCATGGAGGCCGGGAGCACCGGGGAGCTGTTTTTT
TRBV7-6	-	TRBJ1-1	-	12	CASSSYRAEAFF	TGTGCCAGCAGCTCATACAGGGCTGAAGCTTTCTTT
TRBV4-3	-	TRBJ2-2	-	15	CASSRITGSTGELFF	TGCGCCAGCAGCCGAATTACAGGGAGCACCGGGGAGCTGTTTTTT
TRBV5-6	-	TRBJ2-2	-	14	CASSLGGGTGELFF	TGTGCCAGCAGCTTGGGAGGGGGTACCGGGGAGCTGTTTTTT
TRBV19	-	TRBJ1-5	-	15	CASSGGSRGNQPQHF	TGTGCCAGTAGTGGCGGCTCCCGAGGGAATCAGCCCCAGCATTTT
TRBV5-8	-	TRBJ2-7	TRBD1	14	CASGSRTGTYEQYF	TGTGCCAGCGGCTCGAGGACAGGGACCTACGAGCAGTACTTC
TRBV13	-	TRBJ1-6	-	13	CASSLQNNSPLHF	TGTGCCAGCAGCTTACAGAATAATTCACCCCTCCACTTT
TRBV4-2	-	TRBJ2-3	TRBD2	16	CASSRGTSGVTDTQYF	TGTGCCAGCAGCCGTGGAACTAGCGGGGTCACAGATACGCAGTATTTT
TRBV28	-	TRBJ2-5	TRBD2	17	CASSAHPAGGDQETQYF	TGTGCCAGCAGTGCGCACCCAGCGGGAGGAGACCAAGAGACCCAGTACTTC
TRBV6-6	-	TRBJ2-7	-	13	CASSHGRGYEQYF	TGTGCCAGCTCCCACGGCCGGGGCTACGAGCAGTACTTC
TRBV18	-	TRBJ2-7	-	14	CASSPGTNSYEQCF	TGTGCCAGCTCACCGGGCACCAACTCCTACGAGCAGTGCTTC
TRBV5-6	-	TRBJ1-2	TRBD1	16	CASSTTGEPPNYGYTF	TGTGCCAGCAGCACCACAGGGGAACCACCCAACTATGGCTACACCTTC
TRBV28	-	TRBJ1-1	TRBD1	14	CASSLLPGTGEAFF	TGTGCCAGCAGTTTATTACCCGGGACAGGGGAGGCTTTCTTT
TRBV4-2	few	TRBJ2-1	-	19	CASSQDRTIGAYSYNEQFF	TGTGCCAGCAGCCAAGATCGGACTATTGGTGCGTACTCCTACAATGAGCAGTTCTTC
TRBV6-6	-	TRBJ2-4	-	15	CASSPSGGAKNIQYF	TGTGCCAGCAGCCCTTCCGGGGGTGCCAAAAACATTCAGTACTTC
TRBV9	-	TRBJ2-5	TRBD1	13	CASSVGQAETQYF	TGTGCCAGCAGCGTGGGACAGGCGGAGACCCAGTACTTC
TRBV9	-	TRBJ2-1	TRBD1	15	CASSVEGALYNEQFF	TGTGCCAGCAGCGTAGAGGGGGCCTTGTACAATGAGCAGTTCTTC
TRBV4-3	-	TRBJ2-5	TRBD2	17	CASSLERASGSSETQYF	TGCGCCAGCAGCCTCGAAAGGGCGAGCGGGAGTTCGGAGACCCAGTACTTC
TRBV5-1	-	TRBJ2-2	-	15	CASSLAVTNTGELFF	TGCGCCAGCAGTTTAGCGGTTACGAACACCGGGGAGCTGTTTTTT
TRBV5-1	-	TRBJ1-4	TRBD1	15	CASSLGGQGNEKLFF	TGCGCCAGCAGCTTGGGGGGACAGGGTAACGAAAAACTGTTTTTT
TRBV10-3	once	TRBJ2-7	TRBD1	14	CAISGMTGGHEQYF	TGTGCCATCAGTGGCATGACAGGGGGCCACGAGCAGTACTTC
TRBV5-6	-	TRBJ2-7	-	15	CASRGPQGGTYEQYF	TGTGCCAGCAGAGGTCCGCAGGGTGGTACCTACGAGCAGTACTTC